The text below deals with one T cell receptor (beta chain). Its antigen remains unidentified. With a J-beta primer mix and a sample-barcoded 5' primer, a second PCR ran 7 to 11 cycles. Each cDNA was tagged by a template-switch adaptor containing 12 random nucleotides. TCRdb re-derived calls from the 5' RACE reads in MiXCR, one entry per CDR3 protein. Of 1.4 million to 1.5 million distinct CDR3 sequences detected, roughly 45% appear once; the ten largest clones hold approximately 7.9%. The data originate from a study of blood T cells in healthy people across ages. Study results and limitations: PBMC samples, being unsorted, prevented any conclusive comparison of naive and antigen-experienced cells. Researchers report that TCR beta diversity correlated strongly with naive T cell percentage. As age increased, TCR beta diversity per million T cells fell in a roughly linear fashion.

The TCR originated in a woman aged 18-30 years in good health. Sequenced material: blood.

The DNA for the CDR3 is TGTGCCAGCAGCCCAACAGAGGGAGACCCCTACGAGCAGTACTTC. Its protein is CASSPTEGDPYEQYF. The V gene is TRBV7-9, the J gene TRBJ2-7; the D gene is possibly TRBD2 (5 bases). The CDR3 is 15 amino acids. Germline-derived CDR1 and CDR2 are SEHNR and FQNEAQ (reference sequence). The germline V and J ends were trimmed by 5 bases and 2 bases, with 16 bases remaining between them. Based on the CDR3 plus reference TRBV7-9 and TRBJ2-7, the full variable domain is DTGVSQNPRHKITKRGQNVTFRCDPISEHNRLYWYRQTLGQGPEFLTYFQNEAQLEKSRLLSDRFSAERPKGSFSTLEIQRTEQGDSAMYLCASSPTEGDPYEQYFGPGTRLTVT.